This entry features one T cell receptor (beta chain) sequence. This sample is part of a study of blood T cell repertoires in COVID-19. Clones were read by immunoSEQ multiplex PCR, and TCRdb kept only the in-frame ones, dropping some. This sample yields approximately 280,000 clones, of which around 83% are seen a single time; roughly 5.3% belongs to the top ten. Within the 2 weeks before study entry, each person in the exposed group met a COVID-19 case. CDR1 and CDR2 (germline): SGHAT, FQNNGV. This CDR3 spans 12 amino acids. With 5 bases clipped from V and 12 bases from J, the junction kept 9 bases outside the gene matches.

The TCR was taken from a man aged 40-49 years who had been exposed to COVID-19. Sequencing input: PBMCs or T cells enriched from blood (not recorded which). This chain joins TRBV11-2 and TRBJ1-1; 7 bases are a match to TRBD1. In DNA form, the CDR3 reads TGTGCCAGCAGCCCAACACGACAGGGAACTTTCTTT. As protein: CASSPTRQGTFF.